This TCR beta chain was captured in a study of monozygotic twins with inflammatory bowel disease. Study observations and caveats: Discrimination among different T cell subtypes was not achievable.

TCRdb re-called the 5' RACE reads; one entry per CDR3 protein, DNA not given. The listing contains around 380,000 distinct CDR3 sequences. Note on this clonotype: Its antigen is as yet unknown.

CDR1 and CDR2 (germline): MNHEY, SMNVEV (reference sequence). The CDR3 consists of 14 residues. Each donor gave 2.5 to 3 ml of peripheral blood. The chain uses TRBV27 and TRBJ2-7. The specimen sequenced was blood. The TCR originated in a human donor with ulcerative colitis or Crohn's disease, or a healthy co-twin of an affected twin (not recorded which). The CDR3 loop reads CASSKREAPYEQYF.